The table lists the clone carrying this T cell receptor beta chain with a few counts. Produced via immunoSEQ multiplex PCR; TCRdb's table is partial and in-frame only. The sample lists 260,000 or so clones; 75% to 85% were seen once. The V end lost 2 bases, the J end lost 4 bases, and 6 bases lay between the germline ends. Germline assignment: CDR1 LNHDA and CDR2 SQIVND (reference sequence). The CDR3 spans 13 residues. This entry comes from a study of blood T cell repertoires in COVID-19. As for the study in general: COVID-19 samples collected from the United States, Italy and Spain covered acute and convalescent phases.

The chain has TRBV19 and TRBJ1-5; D is undetermined. Sequenced sample: peripheral blood. The TCR comes from a woman in her 70s with acute or convalescent COVID-19. Here the CDR3 DNA reads TGTGCCAGTAGTATATCGGGGAATCAGCCCCAGCATTTT. Translating gives CASSISGNQPQHF.